This TCR beta chain was retrieved from a study of blood T cells in healthy people across ages. Trimming took off 6 bases at V and 4 bases at J, with 13 bases between the two ends. CDR3 size: 14 residues. Germline values: CDR1 DFQATT, CDR2 SNEGSKA (reference sequence). Together with a sample-barcoded 5' primer, a J-beta primer mix was included in a second PCR lasting roughly 7 to 11 cycles. TCRdb re-derived calls from the 5' RACE reads in MiXCR, one entry per CDR3 protein. The table records 700,000 to 900,000 distinct CDR3 sequences, roughly 25% of them present only once. This clonotype was counted only a few times. The same sample was also studied in work on T cells of mothers and their children. This second study says: A few mothers and their six children, all healthy Caucasians, donated. For each mother, over 9 million TCR beta CDR3 reads were obtained, and for each child, 2.5 million to 3 million. Mother-child pairs who were related displayed a slightly higher overlap than unrelated pairs, a difference that was non-significant. No persistent microchimeric T cell clones were detected at approximately 91 clones per million clonotypes sensitivity.

The receptor was derived from a boy under 18 in good health. Input material: blood. The chain joins TRBV20-1 to TRBJ1-6; D is ambiguous. CDR3: CSAPLTDYNSPLHF. The CDR3 nucleotides read TGCAGTGCCCCGTTAACAGATTATAATTCACCCCTCCACTTT.